This T cell receptor (beta chain) originates from a study of OX40 agonist ivuxolimab in advanced cancers. Study results and caveats: Clonal expansion from baseline to week 6 occurred in both CD4+ and CD8+ T cells.

Note on this clone: Its antigen is not known.

Germline values: CDR1 SGHRS, CDR2 YFSETQ. Trimming pared 4 bases from V and 3 bases from J, leaving 13 bases between. This CDR3 is built from 15 residues. Using immunoSEQ multiplex PCR, the repertoire was profiled, and TCRdb retains in-frame clones only, with some absent. The sample lists just under 100,000 clones; approximately 94% were seen once. Sequencing was performed on CD4+ or CD8+ T cells sorted from blood, taken in a trial of the OX40 agonist ivuxolimab. The J gene is TRBJ1-4, the V gene TRBV5-1; D unresolved. The sequence was collected from an adult with an advanced solid tumor such as melanoma, head and neck, liver or kidney cancer. The CDR3 loop reads CASSPQQSPNEKLFF. The CDR3 region has the DNA TGCGCCAGCAGCCCCCAACAGAGTCCTAATGAAAAACTGTTTTTT.